This T cell receptor beta chain was sequenced during a study of blood T cell repertoires in COVID-19. At the level of the study: Samples came from the United States, Italy and Spain, spanning acute and convalescent COVID-19. PBMCs, B-cell-depleted T cells, or T cells were the source of the cDNA or gDNA that made up the material.

The CDR3 extends over 15 amino acids. The V end lost 2 bases, the J end lost 2 bases, and 12 bases lay between the germline ends. Germline CDR1 and CDR2: LNHDA and SQIVND (reference sequence). Authors' analysis steps: Reference gene primers were amplified, and this amplification served to estimate nucleated cell counts. Using immunoSEQ multiplex PCR, the repertoire was profiled, and TCRdb retains in-frame clones only, with some absent. Clonal size and the V and J genes are those of that table, whereas D and trimming came from the DNA. Of approximately 230,000 clones listed, around 90% are singletons.

This TCR derives from an elderly man with acute or convalescent COVID-19. The genes are TRBV19 and TRBJ2-5; D is possibly TRBD1 (6 bases). The source material was peripheral blood. In DNA, the CDR3 is TGTGCCAGTAGTATATCCAGGGGACCACAAGAGACCCAGTACTTC. It codes for CASSISRGPQETQYF.